This T cell receptor beta chain was identified in a study of blood T cell repertoires in COVID-19. The table came from immunoSEQ multiplex PCR; TCRdb's copy has only in-frame clones and leaves some out. The table has a few hundred thousand clones, around 90% seen once. The sequence came from a woman aged 18-29 years who had recovered from COVID-19. Sequencing was done on a sample of PBMCs or T cells enriched from blood (not recorded which).

The CDR3 is CAISGKPGTAKTNYGYTF. CDR3 bases: TGTGCCATCAGTGGTAAACCCGGGACAGCGAAGACTAACTATGGCTACACCTTC. V and J are TRBV10-3 and TRBJ1-2, with 7 nucleotides matching TRBD1. Trimming took 4 bases from V and 0 from J; bases not matched to a gene: 14. The CDR3 runs to 18 residues. Germline V lookup: CDR1 ENHRY, CDR2 SYGVKD.